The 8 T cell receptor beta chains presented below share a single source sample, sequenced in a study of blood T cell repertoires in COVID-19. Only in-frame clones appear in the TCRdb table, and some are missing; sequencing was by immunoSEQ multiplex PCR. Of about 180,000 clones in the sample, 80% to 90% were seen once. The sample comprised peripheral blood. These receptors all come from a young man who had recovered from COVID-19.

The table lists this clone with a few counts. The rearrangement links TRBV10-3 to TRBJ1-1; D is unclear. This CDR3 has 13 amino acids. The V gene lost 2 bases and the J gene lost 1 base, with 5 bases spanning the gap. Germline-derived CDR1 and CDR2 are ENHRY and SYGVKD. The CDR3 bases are TGTGCCATCAGTGAGGCAGGGAACACTGAAGCTTTCTTT. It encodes CAISEAGNTEAFF.

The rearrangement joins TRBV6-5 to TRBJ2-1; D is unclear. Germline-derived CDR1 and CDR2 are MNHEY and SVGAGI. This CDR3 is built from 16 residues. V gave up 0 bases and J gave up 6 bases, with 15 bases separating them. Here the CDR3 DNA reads TGTGCCAGCAGTTACTCGAGGTCTTATCCGGGCAATGAGCAGTTCTTC. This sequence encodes CASSYSRSYPGNEQFF.

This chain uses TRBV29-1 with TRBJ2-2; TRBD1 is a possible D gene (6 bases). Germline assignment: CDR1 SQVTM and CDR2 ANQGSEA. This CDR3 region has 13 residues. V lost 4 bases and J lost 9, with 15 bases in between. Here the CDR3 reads CSVAEGGGRELFF. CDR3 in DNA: TGCAGCGTTGCTGAAGGGGGTGGTCGGGAGCTGTTTTTT.

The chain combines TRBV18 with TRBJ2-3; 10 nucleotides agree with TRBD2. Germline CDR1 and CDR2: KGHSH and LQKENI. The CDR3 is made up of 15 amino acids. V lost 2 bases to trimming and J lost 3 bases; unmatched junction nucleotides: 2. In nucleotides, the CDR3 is TGTGCCAGCTCACCAGGACTAGCGGTAACAGATACGCAGTATTTT. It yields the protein CASSPGLAVTDTQYF.

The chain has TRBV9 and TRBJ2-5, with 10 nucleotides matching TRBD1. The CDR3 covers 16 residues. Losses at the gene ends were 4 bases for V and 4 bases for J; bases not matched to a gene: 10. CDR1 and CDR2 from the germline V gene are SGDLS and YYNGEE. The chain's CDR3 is CASSPGGQGMGETQYF. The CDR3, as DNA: TGTGCCAGCAGCCCGGGGGGACAGGGGATGGGAGAGACCCAGTACTTC.

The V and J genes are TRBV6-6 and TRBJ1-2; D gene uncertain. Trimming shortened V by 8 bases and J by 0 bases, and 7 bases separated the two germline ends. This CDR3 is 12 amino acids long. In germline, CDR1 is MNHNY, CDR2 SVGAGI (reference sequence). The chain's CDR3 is CASRDTNYGYTF. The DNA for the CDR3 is TGTGCCAGCCGAGATACTAACTATGGCTACACCTTC.

In DNA form, the CDR3 reads TGTGCCAGTAGTATAGGCGTAGGGAGCAATGAGCAGTTCTTC. This encodes CASSIGVGSNEQFF. V gene TRBV19 combines with J gene TRBJ2-1; D perhaps matches TRBD2 (5 bases). V was pared by 1 base and J by 6 bases, with 10 bases between. This CDR3 spans 14 amino acids. The germline gives CDR1 LNHDA, CDR2 SQIVND (reference sequence).

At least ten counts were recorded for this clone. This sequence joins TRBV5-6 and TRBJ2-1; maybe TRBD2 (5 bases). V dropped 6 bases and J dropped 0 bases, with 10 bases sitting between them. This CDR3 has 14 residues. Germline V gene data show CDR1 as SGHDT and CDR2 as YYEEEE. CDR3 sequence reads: CASKTTSSYNEQFF. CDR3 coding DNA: TGTGCCAGCAAGACTACGAGCTCCTACAATGAGCAGTTCTTC.